This entry describes one TCR beta chain. This entry comes from a study of early stage breast cancer tumors. Data came from immunoSEQ multiplex PCR; TCRdb stores just in-frame clones and leaves some out. The sample lists 45,000 to 60,000 clones, roughly 80% occurring once. Germline V gives CDR1 LGHNA, CDR2 YSLEER. Trimming cost V 0 bases and J 0 bases, with 12 bases left between them. The CDR3 contains 17 residues. V and J are TRBV4-3 and TRBJ1-3; D unresolved. The source of this sequence is a person aged 45 to 59 with breast cancer. The specimen sequenced was blood. DNA of the CDR3: TGCGCCAGCAGCCAAGAATCCCCCGGGAGCTCTGGAAACACCATATATTTT. Protein: CASSQESPGSSGNTIYF.